The present TCR beta chain was sequenced within a study of T-cell memory formation after mild COVID-19. Study at large: Largely donor-specific TCR clusters were found. Findings and limits, study-wide: Memory from before infection featured some responding clones, which suggests cross-reactive memory joined.

Germline loops: CDR1 MNHEY, CDR2 SVGEGT. This CDR3 contains 15 residues. V lost 5 bases and J lost 5, with 18 bases in between. This clonotype has only a few counts. The antigen is not known. MiXCR, run by TCRdb on the 5' RACE reads, gives a single entry per CDR3 protein. Of 400,000 to 500,000 distinct CDR3 sequences listed, 20% are singletons. The genes are TRBV6-2 or TRBV6-3 and TRBJ2-5; D assignment may be TRBD1 or TRBD2 (6 bases each). The receptor was isolated from an adult woman who had mild COVID-19 (a few samples of this study predate the infection). Cell type and time point are not known. Sequenced: PBMCs or a T cell subset sorted from them (not recorded which). CDR3 DNA sequence: TGTGCCAGCAGTCCCGTCAGGGGAGCGGGTGAGACCCAGTACTTC. This codes for CASSPVRGAGETQYF.